Sequencing of this TCR beta chain was carried out in a study of cytomegalovirus exposure and HLA in healthy donors (dated by TCRdb to 2016 to 2017). Regarding the study in general: An earlier analysis of 587 of the donors reported 276 Gb of sequence data and some 110 million unique TCR beta sequences obtained from around 190 million T cells. Typing coverage differed by locus: A, B, C, DRB1 and DQB1 were typed in about 620-640 donors, DQA1 in 500 to 550, DPA1 in approximately 610, and DPB1 in around 440. Among the roughly 390 genotyped donors, approximately 76% belonged to the genetic ancestry cluster associated with self-reported Caucasian donors. All discovery cohort repertoires had been generated on a single sequencing platform. To decide whether each TCR beta V gene segment behaved as functional or pseudogenic, an earlier analysis of approximately 600 of the donors relied on high-throughput TCR beta sequencing. Several DR-DQ haplotypes were handled as single units for association and clustering, since linkage in the cohort was strong. A separate validation cohort of more than 100 different subjects was used in addition to the roughly 670-subject first cohort. Across 398 genotyped donors of the cohort, an average of about 240,000 unique TCR beta nucleotide sequences per donor were sequenced, and 15% to 20% of those sequences were non-productive. Alongside the repertoire data, information on donor age, sex, ethnicity and CMV serostatus was compiled. Around 300 gigabases of sequencing data and tens of millions of unique TCR sequences were included in an early release covering over 600 HLA-typed donors. The later analysis used no new phenotypic data to find candidate immune exposures, relying instead on TCR beta sequences and their occurrence across donors. To predict cytomegalovirus infection status, the study brought together high-throughput TCR immunosequencing, statistical association of individual TCRs with disease status, and machine learning. The study aimed to test whether signatures of past pathogen exposure could be identified by cataloging public T cell receptors. To study patterns of TCR occurrence, a later analysis re-analyzed previously published TCR beta repertoires from several hundred donors and added high-resolution HLA genotyping. A later genetic analysis took genome-wide SNP genotypes for about 55% of the roughly 700 donors and used that subset as a discovery cohort. Both class I and class II loci were covered by HLA typing, at four-digit resolution. The T cell repertoires of 550 to 850 subjects were profiled by immunosequencing and related to cytomegalovirus serostatus. The study at large found these results: A cluster of highly shared sequence variants was judged likely to represent a technical artifact of the sequencing pipeline. For the cohort, immune exposure information was limited to CMV serostatus. Because counts were too low, about 17 rarely observed V segments, including chromosome 9 orphons, were excluded from the earlier analysis of some 590 of the donors. Broadly in line with IMGT annotations, most TCR beta V segments showed up in productive rearrangements about 90% or about 30% of the time in an earlier analysis of several hundred of the donors. According to the authors, the approach could potentially be generalized to other disease states and immunological phenotypes. The 87-base-pair reads could not distinguish some IMGT-functional V segments, including TRBV6-2 and TRBV6-3, so those segments were excluded. Linkage disequilibrium might explain the correlated functional status among segregating V segments, but an unknown experimental factor could not be ruled out. HLA typing was unavailable for some donors at each locus, so association tests used only the typed subset. Specific HLA alleles were associated with 15,000 to 20,000 TCR beta sequences at a false discovery rate of 0.05 in a later analysis. In a later analysis, the rate of TCR association differed among HLA loci, with DRB1 alleles having the most associated TCRs and HLA-C alleles having the fewest. According to a later analysis, most CMV-associated TCR beta chains appeared to be HLA-restricted, and the HLA associations seemed to be driven largely by CMV exposure. A few of the identified cytomegalovirus-associated TCR beta chains were confirmed in vitro to be specific for cytomegalovirus antigens. Compared with equally common non-associated chains, HLA-associated TCR beta chains in a later analysis were more clonally expanded and had lower generation probabilities. The classifier was reported to diagnose cytomegalovirus status with high specificity and sensitivity in both the original and validation cohorts. In a later analysis, several top co-occurrence clusters were reported to appear linked to parvovirus B19, influenza, CMV and Epstein-Barr virus. The cohort was sequenced for TCR beta chains only, and without alpha or paired-chain data the features that could be detected were limited. A later genetic analysis reported fewer N-insertions in productive TCRs among donors in an Asian-associated ancestry cluster than the roughly 620-donor mean. When HLA alleles, especially DR and DQ, strongly co-occurred, attributing TCR associations to individual alleles was difficult. V-gene and J-gene trimming of TCR beta chains was associated with a missense DCLRE1C variant in a later genetic analysis, and the association was replicated in an independent cohort. A further reported finding was that TCR beta sequences accurately predicted the HLA-A and HLA-B alleles for most subjects in the first cohort. While some public TCRs were present in many individuals, most TCR sequences turned up only very rarely across donors. The study listed 164 TCR beta chains as associated with cytomegalovirus. Presence/absence analyses assumed roughly uniform sequencing depth across donors, an assumption that may not hold.

On this clone: The antigen it binds to is not known. Base-call qualities are not available, and no considerably larger clone is one nucleotide away.

Unmatched junction bases come to 9, with V trimmed by 1 base and J by 1 base. The CDR3 covers 17 residues, taking in both the cysteine and the phenylalanine. Only the CDR3 part of the read is kept: 51 bases, read in frame from the first base. The germline V gene sets CDR1 to SGHDT and CDR2 to YYEEEE. Preparation of the library involved the immunoSEQ multiplex PCR assay. For the multiplex PCR, a mixture combining 60 forward primers for TCR Vbeta segments and 13 reverse primers for TCR Jbeta segments was used. A multiplex PCR assay on genomic DNA amplified the CDR3 region of rearranged TCR beta genes. Amplified TCR beta libraries were sequenced as 87-base-pair reads on the Illumina HiSeq System. The authors' pipeline ran thus. A later analysis counted tens of millions of unique TCR beta chains across the 600 to 850 repertoires, and roughly 9.9 million of these chains were shared by at least two donors. To remove PCR and sequencing errors, raw reads were error-corrected and collapsed into unique sequences using a nearest-neighbor algorithm that merged closely related sequences. To assign V, D and J gene segments, CDR3 sequences were aligned to IMGT reference sequences. For a sequence to be retained, a match of at least six nucleotides to both a V gene segment and a J gene segment was required. A rearrangement was called productive if the CDR3 had no stop codons and remained in frame with V and J, and every other rearrangement was called non-productive. Following IMGT convention, CDR3 was defined as the stretch from the second conserved V-encoded cysteine up to the conserved J-encoded phenylalanine. The earlier analysis of about 610 of the donors excluded any sequence lacking an unambiguous match to a single V gene segment. In an earlier analysis of 587 of the donors, V segments were called functional above 56.7% productive rearrangements and were called segregating when the between-donor standard deviation exceeded 5%. To diagnose cytomegalovirus status from the catalog of TCR beta chain sequences, a statistical classification framework was built. V and J gene assignment, in a later analysis, came from comparing TCR nucleotide sequences with IMGT/GENE-DB human TR gene sequences. Using the TCRdist pipeline, a later analysis assigned CDR3 sequences along with most-parsimonious VDJ recombination scenarios. In a later analysis, each TCR beta chain was defined by its CDR3 amino acid sequence together with its V-gene family, and reads without a unique V-gene family were excluded. To address suspected cross-contamination and a sequencing artifact, a later analysis removed some 620 highly shared, low-generation-probability nucleotide sequences. In a later analysis, a clonal expansion index was calculated for each public chain from normalized within-repertoire ranks of inferred template counts. In a later analysis, generation probabilities were computed using a VDJ recombination model fitted to out-of-frame rearrangements, and the results were checked against IGoR. Hypergeometric tests were used in a later analysis to score TCR-TCR, TCR-HLA and TCR-CMV co-occurrence, with a repertoire-size bias correction applied to the TCR pairs. A later analysis estimated false discovery rates by permuting HLA or CMV assignments 20 times. In a later analysis, co-occurring TCRs were grouped with DBSCAN, and TCRdist sequence similarity was added when clustering was performed within HLA-allele-positive subsets. For co-occurrence clustering, repertoires with fewer than 30,000 or more than 120,000 public chains were excluded, along with about five repertoires with anomalous nucleotide sharing. TCRdb mirrors the immuneACCESS table, restricted to in-frame sequences. Some clones are absent from its copies; in checked studies, under half trace to an unresolved V gene, and the reason for the others is unknown. V and J calls and clone size are copied from that table; D and trimming were computed from the DNA. Counted in this sample were 100,000 or so clones; approximately 84% of them appeared once. The ten largest clonotypes hold about 2% of the sample.

The cohort comprised some 730 healthy bone marrow donors. All cohort members were sampled while nominally healthy, although unrecorded immune exposures were likely present. The donor was CMV seronegative and belonged to the group of around 400 seronegative cohort members. Every donor gave a peripheral blood sample, and the peripheral blood mononuclear cells from that sample were used for TCR beta sequencing. Genomic DNA extraction from the blood cell samples was performed with the Qiagen DNeasy Blood Extraction Kit. Material: PBMCs. In this chain, TRBV5-6 is recombined with TRBJ2-7, with TRBD2 matching 9 junction bases. The receptor comes from a man aged 18 to 30 in good health and CMV-seronegative. The DNA is TGTGCCAGCAGCTTGAAAGGCGGCCTAGCGGGATCCTACGAGCAGTACTTC. This translates into CASSLKGGLAGSYEQYF. Reference TRBV5-6 and TRBJ2-7 genes cover what lies past the CDR3, so the full variable domain is DAGVTQSPTHLIKTRGQQVTLRCSPKSGHDTVSWYQQALGQGPQFIFQYYEEEERQRGNFPDRFSGHQFPNYSSELNVNALLLGDSALYLCASSLKGGLAGSYEQYFGPGTRLTVT.